This T cell receptor beta chain was captured in a study of tumor-infiltrating lymphocytes in primary liver carcinoma. Concerning this clonotype itself: The germline gene is not matched at one end of the junction; a read error may be the cause.

Unsorted bulk tissue (roughly 20-31 mg) underwent RNA and DNA co-extraction. Per the germline V gene, CDR1 is SGHDT and CDR2 is YYEEEE. This CDR3 region has 16 residues. From 400 to 500 ng total RNA, TCR beta cDNA was generated with a primer in the constant region. TCR beta libraries came from three nested multiplex PCR rounds using slightly modified ARM-PCR. The two initial PCR rounds, nine to eleven cycles each, used TRBV1-TRBV30 forward and C-beta reverse primers. Via MiXCR, TCRdb re-called the multiplex PCR reads, giving one row per CDR3 protein. Among 75,000 to 90,000 distinct CDR3 sequences, over 60% were seen once, and the ten largest hold just under 20%.

This chain links TRBV5-6 with TRBJ2-3; 7 bases align to TRBD2. The receptor was isolated from a man aged 40-49 years with primary liver carcinoma and hepatitis B virus infection. The specimen sequenced was liver tumor tissue from sampling region 1. Indicated subset: tumor region T1, superior pole. This CDR3 is CASSIGTGGSADTQYF. The CDR3 DNA is TGTGCCAGCAGCATCGGGACTGGCGGGAGTGCAGATACGCAGTATTTC.